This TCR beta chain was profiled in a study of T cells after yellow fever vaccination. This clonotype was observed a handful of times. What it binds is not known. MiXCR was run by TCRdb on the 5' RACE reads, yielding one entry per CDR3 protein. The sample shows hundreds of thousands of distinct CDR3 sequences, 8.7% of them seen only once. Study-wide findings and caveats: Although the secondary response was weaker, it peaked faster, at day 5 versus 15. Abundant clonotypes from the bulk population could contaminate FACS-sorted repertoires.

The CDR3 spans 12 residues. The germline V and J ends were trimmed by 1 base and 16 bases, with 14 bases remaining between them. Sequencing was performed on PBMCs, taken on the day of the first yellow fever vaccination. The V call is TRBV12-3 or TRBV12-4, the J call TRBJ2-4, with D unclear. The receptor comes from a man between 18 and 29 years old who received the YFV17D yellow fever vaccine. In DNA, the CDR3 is TGTGCCAGCAGTTTAGACAGCATAGATTTCTACTTC. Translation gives CASSLDSIDFYF.